Described below is a single T cell receptor beta chain sequence and its context. This clone has only one observation. Its antigen specificity is not known. There are no base qualities to consult, and no much larger clone falls within one base. The donors belonged to the validation cohort of approximately 130 subjects, which was separate from the approximately 700-subject first cohort. The sample belongs to a study of cytomegalovirus exposure and HLA in healthy donors listed by TCRdb under 2017. Regarding the research as a whole: According to a later analysis, one platform produced both the 100 to 150 validation repertoires and the approximately 670 repertoires of the first cohort. The study aimed to test whether signatures of past pathogen exposure could be identified by cataloging public T cell receptors. Along with the approximately 650-subject first cohort, a separate validation cohort of over a hundred different subjects was used. To predict cytomegalovirus infection status, the study brought together high-throughput TCR immunosequencing, statistical association of individual TCRs with disease status, and machine learning. Overall results and qualifications from the work: A later analysis found that TCRs clustered in the first cohort also tended to co-occur in the 130 or so validation repertoires, with 90% to 95% of cluster scores above 0. The classifier was reported to diagnose cytomegalovirus status with high specificity and sensitivity in both the original cohort and the validation cohort. Across donors, most TCR sequences were observed very rarely, whereas some public TCRs were present in many individuals. In vitro tests confirmed that a few of the cytomegalovirus-associated TCR beta chains recognize cytomegalovirus antigens. The study gave a list of some 150 TCR beta chains associated with cytomegalovirus. The validation cohort had no HLA typing available for a later analysis, so co-occurrence within that cohort was assessed over all 130 or so repertoires. The authors suggested that the approach could potentially be extended to other disease states and immunological phenotypes.

Libraries were made using the immunoSEQ multiplex PCR assay. The original methods were these. A statistical classification framework was built to diagnose cytomegalovirus status from the catalog of TCR beta chain sequences. TCRdb limited this immuneACCESS table to in-frame rearrangements with V and J called. A share of clones is missing; checked studies link under half to unresolved V genes, and the rest is unexplained. V and J calls plus clone size are reproduced from that table; the DNA served to infer D and trimming. Across this sample there are under 140,000 clones, with approximately 87% seen only once. Around 1.4% of the sample belongs to the ten largest clones. Sequenced input: PBMCs. The sequence was collected from a woman in her twenties or thirties in good health and CMV-seropositive.

CDR3 region: CASSSGTGPSGNTIYF. The nucleotide sequence is given as TGCGCCAGCAGCTCTGGGACAGGACCCTCTGGAAACACCATATATTTT. This chain joins TRBV4-3 to TRBJ1-3; 8 central bases correspond to TRBD1. After removal of 5 bases from V and 0 bases from J, the junction retains 6 bases not matched to a gene. CDR1 and CDR2, per the germline V gene, are LGHNA and YSLEER. The CDR3 spans 16 residues, from the cysteine through the phenylalanine. CDR3 DNA is the only sequence kept; it has 48 bases, read in frame from the first base.